This entry lists 3 T cell receptor beta chains sequenced from one sample in a study of human T cells and chemical hapten exposure. TCRdb redid the calling of the RACE reads with MiXCR, one entry per CDR3 protein. Of 370,000 or so distinct CDR3 sequences in the sample, 4.8% were seen once. The sample's time point: patch test 1, 2 weeks after DPC sensitization. Treatment described: therapeutic diphenylcyclopropenone sensitization with weekly scalp DPC. The specimen was whole blood, collected in connection with sensitization to the hapten diphenylcyclopropenone (DPC). The receptors stem from a woman aged 45-60 years with alopecia areata. Some clones in this sample may be carry-over from other donors' samples.

The chain joins TRBV3-1 to TRBJ1-1; no clear D gene. V lost 7 bases and J 2 bases, leaving 11 bases between the germline ends. Per germline, CDR1 LGHDT and CDR2 YNNKEL (reference sequence). The length of the CDR3 is 13 residues. The CDR3 bases are TGTGCCAGCACCCTCACTGACAACACTGAAGCTTTCTTT. As protein: CASTLTDNTEAFF.

This clonotype was seen ten or more times. The chain employs TRBV24-1 and TRBJ1-5, with D maybe TRBD1 (6 bases). CDR1 and CDR2 from the germline V gene are KGHDR and SFDVKD. Between the trimmed V and J ends, which lost 0 bases and 7 bases, there was a span of 9 bases. This CDR3 contains 14 residues. CDR3 in DNA: TGTGCCACCAGTGATTTGGACACAGGGCAGCCCCAGCATTTT. It is translated as CATSDLDTGQPQHF.

V and J are TRBV14 and TRBJ2-1; D is uncertain. Germline lookup yields CDR1 SGHDN and CDR2 FVKESK. CDR3 length: 13 residues. V was trimmed by 5 bases and J by 5 bases, leaving 10 bases between them. The CDR3 coding sequence is TGTGCCAGCAGCGAAAGTGGGGACAATGAGCAGTTCTTC. Translating gives CASSESGDNEQFF.